This T cell receptor beta chain came from a study of blood T cell repertoires in COVID-19. Some clones are missing from TCRdb's copy, which holds only in-frame ones; the method was immunoSEQ multiplex PCR. This table has about 280,000 clones, roughly 85% appearing once. CDR1 MNHEY and CDR2 SMNVEV come from the germline V gene (reference sequence). There are 14 residues in the CDR3. Trimming removed 6 bases from V and 7 bases from J, with 16 bases in between. This rearrangement joins TRBV27 to TRBJ1-5; TRBD1 might be the D (5 bases). The TCR was taken from a man aged 50-60 years with active or convalescent COVID-19. Sequenced input: peripheral blood. In DNA form, the CDR3 reads TGTGCCAGCAGCCAGGGTGGGGCGCGGCAGCCCCAGCATTTT. Its protein is CASSQGGARQPQHF.